A single sample gave rise to the 28 T cell receptor beta chains below, sequenced in a study of cytomegalovirus exposure and HLA in healthy donors. Assay used: immunoSEQ multiplex PCR; TCRdb lists only in-frame clones, some missing. This sample has around 70,000 clones, with around 95% found just once. Sequences were obtained from PBMCs. Receptors originate from a woman between 18 and 30 years old in good health and CMV-seronegative.

The gene calls are TRBV7-8 and TRBJ2-7; 9 bases are shared with TRBD1. The CDR3 is made up of 14 amino acids. With V trimmed by 5 bases and J by 3 bases, 5 bases remained unmatched. Germline-derived CDR1 and CDR2 are SGHVS and FQNEAQ. The CDR3 region has the DNA TGTGCCAGCAGCGACAACAGGGGGCGCTACGAGCAGTACTTC. Translation: CASSDNRGRYEQYF.

V and J are TRBV28 and TRBJ2-7; no clear D. Trimming stripped 5 bases from V and 4 bases from J, with 9 bases between. Germline V gene lookup returns CDR1 MDHEN and CDR2 SYDVKM. The CDR3 loop spans 12 amino acids. In DNA, the CDR3 is TGTGCCAGCAGTGCCCCAGGTTACGAGCAGTACTTC. Amino acid sequence: CASSAPGYEQYF. Combining the CDR3 with reference TRBV28 and TRBJ2-7 gives the whole variable domain DVKVTQSSRYLVKRTGEKVFLECVQDMDHENMFWYRQDPGLGLRLIYFSYDVKMKEKGDIPEGYSVSREKKERFSLILESASTNQTSMYLCASSAPGYEQYFGPGTRLTVT.

The V gene is TRBV10-1, the J gene TRBJ1-4, with D possibly being TRBD1 (5 bases). V was clipped by 6 bases and J by 0 bases, with 20 bases between them. Germline-derived CDR1 and CDR2 are WNHNN and SYGVQD (reference sequence). The CDR3 covers 18 residues. The CDR3 sequence is CASRPPAGGTATNEKLFF. The CDR3 DNA follows: TGCGCCAGCAGACCCCCGGCGGGGGGAACTGCAACTAATGAAAAACTGTTTTTT.

This chain connects TRBV9 to TRBJ1-5; D ambiguous. Germline V gene lookup returns CDR1 SGDLS and CDR2 YYNGEE. This CDR3 is built from 15 residues. With 3 bases removed from V and 0 bases from J, the gap between germline ends came to 10 bases. This chain's CDR3 is CASSEEEYSNQPQHF. The DNA of the CDR3 is TGTGCCAGCAGCGAAGAGGAATATAGCAATCAGCCCCAGCATTTT.

The chain combines TRBV30 with TRBJ1-5, with TRBD1 identical over 7 bases. The germline CDR1 and CDR2 sequences are GTSNPN and SVGIG (reference sequence). CDR3 length equals 15 residues. J gave up 4 bases and V 3 bases, and 9 bases lay outside the gene matches. The CDR3 here is CAWSGQALRNQPQHF. CDR3 in DNA: TGTGCCTGGAGCGGACAGGCCCTGCGGAATCAGCCCCAGCATTTT.

This clone has a single count. V is TRBV15 and J is TRBJ1-2; TRBD1 matches 9 bases. With V trimmed by 7 bases and J by 6 bases, 18 bases remained unmatched. In germline, CDR1 is LNHNV, CDR2 YYDKDF (reference sequence). CDR3 length equals 17 residues. CDR3 sequence reads: CATNLGTGLLRQHGYTF. The CDR3 DNA is TGTGCCACCAACCTCGGGACAGGGTTATTACGGCAGCATGGCTACACCTTC.

The chain has TRBV28 and TRBJ2-5; 14 nucleotides line up with TRBD2. This CDR3 has 17 residues. J was trimmed by 3 bases and V by 3 bases; bases with no gene match: 6. Germline V lookup: CDR1 MDHEN, CDR2 SYDVKM. In DNA form, the CDR3 reads TGTGCCAGCAGTTTTCCCTTGGGACTAGCGGGGGAAGAGACCCAGTACTTC. This encodes CASSFPLGLAGEETQYF. Full variable domain (outside the CDR3, taken from reference TRBV28 and TRBJ2-5): DVKVTQSSRYLVKRTGEKVFLECVQDMDHENMFWYRQDPGLGLRLIYFSYDVKMKEKGDIPEGYSVSREKKERFSLILESASTNQTSMYLCASSFPLGLAGEETQYFGPGTRLLVL.

The chain recombines TRBV9 with TRBJ1-4; no clear D gene. Germline CDR1 and CDR2: SGDLS and YYNGEE. Trimming took 1 base from V and 5 from J, leaving 12 bases between them. The CDR3 consists of 15 residues. This chain's CDR3 is CASSVTSGINEKLFF. The CDR3 DNA reads as TGTGCCAGCAGCGTAACTTCAGGAATAAATGAAAAACTGTTTTTT.

This rearrangement joins TRBV13 to TRBJ2-2, with 7 bases fitting TRBD1. CDR1 and CDR2 from the germline V gene are PRHDT and FYEKMQ (reference sequence). The CDR3 sequence is 16 residues long. After removal of 5 bases from V and 1 base from J, the junction contained 7 bases not matched to a gene. The CDR3 region is CASSPEDRRNTGELFF. The CDR3 nucleotides are TGTGCCAGCAGCCCTGAGGACAGGCGGAACACCGGGGAGCTGTTTTTT.

The chain combines TRBV2 with TRBJ2-7, with 8 positions matching TRBD1. The trim removed 10 bases at V and 0 bases at J, leaving 8 bases unmatched. The CDR3 runs to 14 residues. In germline, CDR1 is SNHLY, CDR2 FYNNEI. The CDR3 is CATHRGDSSYEQYF. CDR3 in DNA: TGTGCCACCCACAGGGGGGATAGCTCCTACGAGCAGTACTTC.

This chain connects TRBV18 to TRBJ2-1; 8 nucleotides agree with TRBD2. The CDR3 is 16 amino acids. Germline V CDR1 and CDR2: KGHSH, LQKENI. V shed 4 bases and J 3 bases; nucleotides not matched to a gene: 8. CDR3 region: CASSLAGGAVYNEQFF. The CDR3 DNA reads as TGTGCCAGCTCACTCGCCGGGGGGGCTGTCTACAATGAGCAGTTCTTC.

The chain joins TRBV11-3 to TRBJ2-1; D is possibly TRBD2 (5 bases). Trimming removed 5 bases at V and 0 bases at J, with 8 bases between. The CDR3 runs to 14 residues. Germline CDR1 and CDR2: SGHNT and YENEEA. CDR3 loop: CASSPGYSYNEQFF. The CDR3 region has the DNA TGTGCCAGCAGCCCGGGGTACTCCTACAATGAGCAGTTCTTC.

In its sample, this clone was seen once. The V call is TRBV6-5, the J call TRBJ2-7; a weak D match, TRBD1 (5 bases). Trimming took off 5 bases at V and 2 bases at J, with 10 bases between the two ends. CDR3 length: 13 amino acids. Germline values: CDR1 MNHEY, CDR2 SVGAGI. The DNA for the CDR3 is TGTGCCAGCAGTCAAGACAGAACCTACGAGCAGTACTTC. Translation gives CASSQDRTYEQYF.

The chain links TRBV11-3 to TRBJ2-7, with 7 bases aligning to TRBD1. The germline gives CDR1 SGHNT, CDR2 YENEEA. Trimming removed 2 bases from V and 0 bases from J; junction bases left unmatched: 4. The CDR3 totals 15 residues. CDR3 sequence: CASSLSGTVSYEQYF. The CDR3 DNA reads TGTGCCAGCAGCTTATCGGGGACAGTCTCCTACGAGCAGTACTTC.

The chain joins TRBV19 to TRBJ1-1; 7 nucleotides align to TRBD1. V lost 4 bases to trimming and J lost 4 bases; unmatched junction nucleotides: 15. This CDR3 has 17 residues. CDR1 is LNHDA and CDR2 is SQIVND in the germline V gene (reference sequence). The CDR3 DNA reads TGTGCCAGTAGTAGGCGGGGACAGCCTTTGGTGGGCACTGAAGCTTTCTTT. Translated, it gives CASSRRGQPLVGTEAFF. Based on the CDR3 plus reference TRBV19 and TRBJ1-1, the full variable domain is DGGITQSPKYLFRKEGQNVTLSCEQNLNHDAMYWYRQDPGQGLRLIYYSQIVNDFQKGDIAEGYSVSREKKESFPLTVTSAQKNPTAFYLCASSRRGQPLVGTEAFFGQGTRLTVV.

The rearrangement links TRBV5-4 to TRBJ2-3; the D gene is possibly TRBD1 (6 bases). V was trimmed by 2 bases and J by 4 bases, leaving 17 bases between them. Germline V gene lookup returns CDR1 SGHNT and CDR2 YYREEE (reference sequence). CDR3 size: 16 residues. CDR3 sequence: CASSFRTVRGPDTQYF. CDR3 DNA sequence: TGTGCCAGCAGCTTCCGGACAGTTAGGGGACCAGATACGCAGTATTTT.

The chain recombines TRBV5-3 with TRBJ2-2; 9 bases map to TRBD1. TRBV5-3 is an ORF, with its function uncertain. The V and J ends lost 3 bases and 6 bases, in that order; junction bases with no gene match: 9. The CDR3 loop spans 16 amino acids. CDR3 region: CARSWPRDRVPGELFF. In DNA form, the CDR3 reads TGTGCCAGAAGCTGGCCCCGGGACAGGGTGCCCGGGGAGCTGTTTTTT.

J is TRBJ2-6 and V is TRBV9, with TRBD1 as a possible D gene (6 bases). Deletions cut 4 bases from V and 13 bases from J, with 27 bases between. Germline values: CDR1 SGDLS, CDR2 YYNGEE. The CDR3 covers 17 residues. The CDR3 is CASSPRGVGDIISVLTF. Here the CDR3 DNA reads TGTGCCAGCAGCCCCAGAGGGGTCGGGGACATCATCTCGGTCCTGACTTTC.

The chain recombines TRBV6-6 with TRBJ1-5; possible D gene TRBD1, 6 bases. The length of the CDR3 is 14 residues. V lost 7 bases, J lost 0 bases, and 10 bases lay in between. Germline CDR1 MNHNY, CDR2 SVGAGI (reference sequence). The CDR3 region has the DNA TGTGCCAGCATATGGGGACATAGCAATCAGCCCCAGCATTTT. Protein product: CASIWGHSNQPQHF.

Only one count was recorded for this clone. This chain joins TRBV30 and TRBJ2-7; D possibly corresponds to TRBD2 (6 bases). Trimming left V 2 bases short and J 13 bases short, with 18 bases between. CDR1 and CDR2 (germline): GTSNPN, SVGIG (reference sequence). The length of the CDR3 is 12 residues. CDR3 DNA sequence: TGTGCCTGGAGTCCCCCCCCTGGGACTCCTTACTTC. It specifies CAWSPPPGTPYF.

The V and J genes are TRBV6-5 and TRBJ1-2, with D perhaps TRBD1 (5 bases). The CDR3 is 15 residues long. V lost 0 bases and J lost 8, with 16 bases in between. CDR1 MNHEY and CDR2 SVGAGI come from the germline V gene. CDR3 in DNA: TGTGCCAGCAGTTACTCACCCGGGACTCCTGTGGGCTACACCTTC. It translates to CASSYSPGTPVGYTF.

The chain carries TRBV5-1 and TRBJ2-2; D is perhaps TRBD2 (7 bases). The CDR3 has 16 amino acids. Trimming pared 4 bases from V and 5 bases from J, leaving 18 bases between. The germline CDR1 and CDR2 sequences are SGHRS and YFSETQ. The CDR3 DNA is TGCGCCAGCAGCCCGCAGAGGGGGGGTAGAACCGGGGAGCTGTTTTTT. This sequence encodes CASSPQRGGRTGELFF.

This chain links TRBV4-3 with TRBJ2-3, with no clear D. Trimming left V 0 bases short and J 4 bases short, with 14 bases between. CDR3 length equals 16 residues. CDR1 and CDR2 from the germline V gene are LGHNA and YSLEER. The CDR3 sequence is CASSQDVPGKADTQYF. CDR3 sequence (DNA): TGCGCCAGCAGCCAAGATGTTCCAGGAAAGGCAGATACGCAGTATTTT.

The rearrangement links TRBV27 to TRBJ2-7, with D hard to call. The CDR3 covers 14 residues. Germline CDR1 MNHEY, CDR2 SMNVEV (reference sequence). Deletions cut 6 bases from V and 6 bases from J, with 18 bases between. The CDR3 is CASRPSHLVGEQYF. Here the CDR3 DNA reads TGTGCCAGCAGGCCATCACACCTTGTTGGCGAGCAGTACTTC.

V is TRBV18 and J is TRBJ1-4, with TRBD1 as a possible D gene (5 bases). Trimming took 1 base from V and 10 from J, leaving 10 bases between them. Germline CDR1 reads KGHSH; CDR2 reads LQKENI. The CDR3 sequence is 13 residues long. The CDR3 region has the DNA TGTGCCAGCTCACCACGGGACGGGGGAAAACTGTTTTTT. Its protein is CASSPRDGGKLFF.

The chain combines TRBV7-2 with TRBJ2-2, with D possibly matching TRBD2 (6 bases). The germline gives CDR1 SGHTA, CDR2 FQGNSA. This CDR3 is built from 14 residues. Trimming pared 3 bases from V and 6 bases from J, leaving 11 bases between. Here the CDR3 reads CASSFGGPSGELFF. Here the CDR3 DNA reads TGTGCCAGCAGCTTCGGAGGGCCGTCCGGGGAGCTGTTTTTT. The variable domain in full, with the rest retrieved from reference TRBV7-2 and TRBJ2-2, is GAGVSQSPSNKVTEKGKDVELRCDPISGHTALYWYRQSLGQGLEFLIYFQGNSAPDKSGLPSDRFSAERTGGSVSTLTIQRTQQEDSAVYLCASSFGGPSGELFFGEGSRLTVL.

This chain joins TRBV30 and TRBJ1-4, with D possibly TRBD1 on 5 matching bases. The CDR3 length is 15 residues. Germline V gives CDR1 GTSNPN, CDR2 SVGIG (reference sequence). V was trimmed by 5 bases and J by 5 bases, leaving 18 bases between them. The CDR3 coding sequence is TGTGCCTGGGGGCTTAACAGGATCCCAAATGAAAAACTGTTTTTT. Translated: CAWGLNRIPNEKLFF. The full variable domain, in which reference TRBV30 and TRBJ1-4 provide the parts outside the CDR3, is SQTIHQWPATLVQPVGSPLSLECTVEGTSNPNLYWYRQAAGRGLQLLFYSVGIGQISSEVPQNLSASRPQDRQFILSSKKLLLSDSGFYLCAWGLNRIPNEKLFFGSGTQLSVL.

The rearrangement links TRBV7-3 to TRBJ2-1; 13 nucleotides line up with TRBD2. Per the germline V gene, CDR1 is SGHTA and CDR2 is FQGTGA. This CDR3 is 17 amino acids long. V was pared by 3 bases and J by 6 bases, with 8 bases of the junction left unmatched. The CDR3: CASSFTSGGVLGNEQFF. DNA for the CDR3: TGTGCCAGCAGCTTTACTAGCGGGGGGGTCTTGGGCAATGAGCAGTTCTTC.